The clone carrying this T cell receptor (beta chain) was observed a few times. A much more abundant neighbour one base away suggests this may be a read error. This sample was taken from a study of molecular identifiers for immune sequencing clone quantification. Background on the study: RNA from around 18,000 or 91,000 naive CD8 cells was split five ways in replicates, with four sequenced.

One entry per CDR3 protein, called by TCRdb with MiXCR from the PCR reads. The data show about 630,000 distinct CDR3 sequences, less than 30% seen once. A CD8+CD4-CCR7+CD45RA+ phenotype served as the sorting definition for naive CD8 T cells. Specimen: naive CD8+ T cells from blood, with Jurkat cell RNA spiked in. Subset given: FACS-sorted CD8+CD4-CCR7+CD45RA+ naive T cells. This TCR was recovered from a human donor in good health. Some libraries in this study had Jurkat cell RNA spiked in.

The DNA for the CDR3 is TGCGCCAGCGGCTTGTGGCTAGCGGGGACTGAAGAGACCCAGTACTTC. It codes for CASGLWLAGTEETQYF. The V gene is TRBV5-1, the J gene TRBJ2-5; 9 nucleotides line up with TRBD2. The CDR3 runs to 16 residues. The V gene's germline CDR1 is SGHRS and CDR2 YFSETQ.